What follows are 19 T cell receptor beta chains derived from one specimen sequenced in a study of shared clonotypes between healthy human individuals. The method was immunoSEQ multiplex PCR; TCRdb's version includes in-frame clones alone and lacks a portion of them. The repertoire has a few hundred thousand clones, more than 95% of them found once; the top ten carry roughly 0.05%. Specimen: naive CD4+ T cells sorted from blood. The subset was: CD45RA+ positively selected. Source of these receptors: a woman aged 25 to 39 in good health.

The V and J genes are TRBV5-1 and TRBJ2-1, with 11 nucleotides matching TRBD2. Germline assignment: CDR1 SGHRS and CDR2 YFSETQ. This CDR3 spans 18 amino acids. V trimming: 4 bases; J trimming: 7 bases; junction bases outside the gene matches: 16. The CDR3 sequence: CASSVAEVDASGRNEQFF. CDR3 coding DNA: TGCGCCAGCAGCGTGGCCGAGGTTGATGCTAGCGGGAGGAATGAGCAGTTCTTC.

The genes are TRBV6-4 and TRBJ2-7, with a weak D call TRBD2 (6 bases). Per the germline V gene, CDR1 is MRHNA and CDR2 is SNTAGT. Trimming took 5 bases from V and 4 from J, leaving 15 bases between them. This CDR3 is 14 amino acids long. For the CDR3, the DNA is TGTGCCAGCAGTAGGACGGGAGATGGTTACGAGCAGTACTTC. Amino acids: CASSRTGDGYEQYF.

This chain connects TRBV5-5 to TRBJ1-2; no clear D gene. The CDR3 spans 15 residues. V lost 4 bases, J lost 0 bases, and 13 bases lay in between. Germline V gene lookup returns CDR1 SGHKS and CDR2 YYEKEE (reference sequence). CDR3 bases: TGTGCCAGCAGCCCGCGTGCAGTCACTAACTATGGCTACACCTTC. It yields the protein CASSPRAVTNYGYTF.

The genes are TRBV11-2 and TRBJ2-7, with 7 bases fitting TRBD1. From germline, CDR1 is SGHAT and CDR2 FQNNGV. The trim removed 8 bases at V and 3 bases at J, leaving 7 bases unmatched. This CDR3 comprises 13 residues. The CDR3 coding sequence is TGTGCCAGCTGCCGGGACAGAGGCTACGAGCAGTACTTC. It yields the protein CASCRDRGYEQYF.

CDR3 DNA: TGCGCCAGCAGCTTGTCTAGCGGGACCTCCTACAATGAGCAGTTCTTC. It yields the protein CASSLSSGTSYNEQFF. The chain carries TRBV5-1 and TRBJ2-1, with TRBD2 matching 9 bases. CDR1 and CDR2 (germline): SGHRS, YFSETQ. V gave up 1 base and J gave up 0 bases; unmatched junction bases: 2. CDR3 length: 16 residues.

The CDR3 DNA follows: TGTGCCAGCAGTCCCACGGACAGGGGAGATAGTCAGCCCCAGCATTTT. Its protein product is CASSPTDRGDSQPQHF. V gene TRBV27 combines with J gene TRBJ1-5, with TRBD1 matching 9 bases. J gave up 6 bases and V 5 bases, and 11 bases lay outside the gene matches. This CDR3 is 16 amino acids long. CDR1 and CDR2 from the germline V gene are MNHEY and SMNVEV (reference sequence).

The chain employs TRBV7-2 and TRBJ2-5; D remains ambiguous. Trimming took off 5 bases at V and 1 base at J, with 2 bases between the two ends. The CDR3 length is 11 residues. The germline V gene has CDR1 SGHTA and CDR2 FQGNSA. The CDR3 DNA reads TGTGCCAGCAGCATCCAAGAGACCCAGTACTTC. It translates to CASSIQETQYF.

The CDR3 loop is CSAGAWAGGPGETQYF. CDR3 coding DNA: TGCAGCGCGGGAGCCTGGGCGGGAGGGCCGGGAGAGACCCAGTACTTC. V is TRBV29-1 and J is TRBJ2-5; TRBD2 aligns across 9 bases. From germline, CDR1 is SQVTM and CDR2 ANQGSEA. Trimming at V came to 7 bases and at J to 4 bases, leaving 16 bases not matched to a gene. CDR3 length: 16 amino acids.

The CDR3 DNA reads as TGTGCCAGCAGTTTAGGGGGGAGGAATCAGCCCCAGCATTTT. The encoded protein is CASSLGGRNQPQHF. The rearrangement joins TRBV28 to TRBJ1-5; perhaps TRBD1 as D (5 bases). Trimming shortened V by 2 bases and J by 4 bases, and 9 bases separated the two germline ends. The CDR3 runs to 14 residues. The germline V gene has CDR1 MDHEN and CDR2 SYDVKM. Combining the CDR3 with reference TRBV28 and TRBJ1-5 gives the whole variable domain DVKVTQSSRYLVKRTGEKVFLECVQDMDHENMFWYRQDPGLGLRLIYFSYDVKMKEKGDIPEGYSVSREKKERFSLILESASTNQTSMYLCASSLGGRNQPQHFGDGTRLSIL.

V usage is TRBV5-1 and J usage is TRBJ2-7, with 8 bases fitting TRBD2. After removal of 4 bases from V and 7 bases from J, the junction contained 10 bases not matched to a gene. The V gene's germline CDR1 is SGHRS and CDR2 YFSETQ. This CDR3 region has 14 residues. For the CDR3, the DNA is TGCGCCAGCAGCCCACTCGGGGGGGCGGGGGAGCAGTACTTC. Translated: CASSPLGGAGEQYF.

This sequence joins TRBV28 and TRBJ1-2; 8 nucleotides agree with TRBD1. CDR3 length: 14 amino acids. The junction had 5 bases not matched to a gene; V was cut back by 5 bases and J by 3 bases. From germline, CDR1 is MDHEN and CDR2 SYDVKM. The CDR3 DNA reads TGTGCCAGCAGTGAGACAGGGGACCACTATGGCTACACCTTC. It specifies CASSETGDHYGYTF.

The chain combines TRBV7-9 with TRBJ2-7; 9 nucleotides match TRBD2. The CDR3 runs 15 residues. V was clipped by 5 bases and J by 2 bases; unmatched bases: 7. Germline values: CDR1 SEHNR, CDR2 FQNEAQ (reference sequence). DNA of the CDR3: TGTGCCAGCAGCGTGTTAGCGGGAGCGCCCTACGAGCAGTACTTC. As protein: CASSVLAGAPYEQYF.

V usage is TRBV18 and J usage is TRBJ2-2, with D unresolved. Germline CDR1 reads KGHSH; CDR2 reads LQKENI. Trimming took off 3 bases at V and 2 bases at J, with 10 bases between the two ends. The CDR3 runs to 15 residues. The CDR3 coding sequence is TGTGCCAGCTCACCTTGGCAGATCAACACCGGGGAGCTGTTTTTT. This sequence encodes CASSPWQINTGELFF.

The chain has TRBV19 and TRBJ1-2; 10 bases align to TRBD1. The CDR3 extends over 16 amino acids. The germline V gene encodes CDR1 LNHDA and CDR2 SQIVND (reference sequence). Trimming cost V 4 bases and J 4 bases; bases outside gene matches: 9. As DNA, the CDR3 is TGTGCCAGTAGTACCTTTGACAGGGGGCGTACCTATGGCTACACCTTC. Protein: CASSTFDRGRTYGYTF.

This chain uses TRBV10-3 with TRBJ1-5; no firm D call. Germline assignment: CDR1 ENHRY and CDR2 SYGVKD. CDR3 size: 14 residues. The V end lost 6 bases, the J end lost 3 bases, and 12 bases lay between the germline ends. This CDR3 is CAISAGKVNQPQHF. The CDR3 nucleotides read TGTGCCATCAGCGCGGGGAAAGTCAATCAGCCCCAGCATTTT.

This sequence joins TRBV28 and TRBJ1-5, with 9 bases aligning to TRBD1. This CDR3 spans 16 amino acids. Germline V lookup: CDR1 MDHEN, CDR2 SYDVKM. The V segment lost 5 bases and the J segment 8 bases; nucleotides outside the gene matches: 13. The DNA for the CDR3 is TGTGCCAGCAGTAAACCGGGACAGGGATGGTTAGAGCCCCAGCATTTT. This encodes CASSKPGQGWLEPQHF.

CDR3 sequence reads: CASSRSSGSYNEQFF. CDR3 coding DNA: TGCGCCAGCAGCCGCAGCAGTGGCTCCTACAATGAGCAGTTCTTC. The rearrangement uses TRBV5-1 and TRBJ2-1; D is uncertain. V was cut by 4 bases and J by 0 bases, with 11 bases left in between. Germline V gene sequence: CDR1 SGHRS, CDR2 YFSETQ. The CDR3 consists of 15 residues.

The chain links TRBV28 to TRBJ1-3; a possible D gene is TRBD1 (5 bases). Germline loops: CDR1 MDHEN, CDR2 SYDVKM. CDR3 size: 16 residues. Trimming pared 4 bases from V and 4 bases from J, leaving 17 bases between. The CDR3, as DNA: TGTGCCAGCAGTTCAGCCCAAGACAGTCCGGGAAACACCATATATTTT. Its protein is CASSSAQDSPGNTIYF. The full variable domain, its missing parts supplied by reference TRBV28 and TRBJ1-3, is DVKVTQSSRYLVKRTGEKVFLECVQDMDHENMFWYRQDPGLGLRLIYFSYDVKMKEKGDIPEGYSVSREKKERFSLILESASTNQTSMYLCASSSAQDSPGNTIYFGEGSWLTVV.

The gene calls are TRBV15 and TRBJ1-3; D is unresolved. Per germline, CDR1 LNHNV and CDR2 YYDKDF (reference sequence). The V end was cut by 0 bases, the J end by 1 base, with 7 bases between. This CDR3 spans 15 amino acids. The CDR3 is CATSRDVQSGNTIYF. The CDR3 DNA reads as TGTGCCACCAGCAGAGATGTCCAGTCTGGAAACACCATATATTTT.